This T cell receptor (beta chain) was recovered during a study of tumor-infiltrating lymphocytes in primary liver carcinoma. A primer in the constant region served to generate TCR beta cDNA from 500 ng of total RNA. Three nested multiplex PCR rounds of slightly modified ARM-PCR generated TCR beta libraries. Researchers ran the first two PCR rounds for approximately 9 cycles each with TRBV1-TRBV30 forward primers and a C-beta reverse primer. TCRdb used MiXCR to reprocess the multiplex PCR reads, holding one entry per CDR3 protein. This repertoire shows tens of thousands of distinct CDR3 sequences, roughly 80% found once; its top ten account for 40%. Each 20-30 mg portion of unsorted bulk tissue served as the source for co-extraction of RNA and DNA. CDR1 MNHNS and CDR2 SASEGT come from the germline V gene. CDR3 size: 13 residues.

The rearrangement uses TRBV6-1 and TRBJ2-7; D is possibly TRBD1 or TRBD2 (5 bases each). The sample taken for sequencing was liver tumor tissue from sampling region 4. Indicated subset: tumor region T4, right-lateral pole. The TCR was taken from a woman in her twenties or thirties with primary liver carcinoma and hepatitis B virus infection. The CDR3 DNA follows: TGTGCTGGCAGCGAATGGTGGGGGAACGAGCAGTACTTC. Translated: CAGSEWWGNEQYF.